This section outlines one T cell receptor beta chain sequence together with its context. Its specificity is not known. This specimen belongs to a study of T cells in localized non-small cell lung cancer. The study, taken as a whole, reports: It was uninvolved adjacent lung that showed the highest T cell clonality, exceeding tumor. Analysis by sequencing included only one tumor region, so heterogeneity remains possible. Adjacent lung was found to contain a median roughly 58 of the top 100 tumor clones.

The table came from immunoSEQ multiplex PCR; TCRdb's copy has only in-frame clones and leaves some out. Among 25,000 to 35,000 clones listed, roughly 86% were seen once. The sequenced sample was peripheral blood mononuclear cells, obtained before any cancer treatment. The TCR comes from a woman aged 35-75 years with stage III lung adenocarcinoma.

Here the CDR3 reads CASSQEARTDTQYF. The CDR3 DNA follows: TGCGCCAGCAGCCAAGAGGCTCGCACAGATACGCAGTATTTT. The V call is TRBV4-1, the J call TRBJ2-3; D remains ambiguous. CDR1 is MGHRA, CDR2 YSYEKL, per germline. Deletions cut 0 bases from V and 1 base from J, with 5 bases between. The CDR3 length is 14 residues.